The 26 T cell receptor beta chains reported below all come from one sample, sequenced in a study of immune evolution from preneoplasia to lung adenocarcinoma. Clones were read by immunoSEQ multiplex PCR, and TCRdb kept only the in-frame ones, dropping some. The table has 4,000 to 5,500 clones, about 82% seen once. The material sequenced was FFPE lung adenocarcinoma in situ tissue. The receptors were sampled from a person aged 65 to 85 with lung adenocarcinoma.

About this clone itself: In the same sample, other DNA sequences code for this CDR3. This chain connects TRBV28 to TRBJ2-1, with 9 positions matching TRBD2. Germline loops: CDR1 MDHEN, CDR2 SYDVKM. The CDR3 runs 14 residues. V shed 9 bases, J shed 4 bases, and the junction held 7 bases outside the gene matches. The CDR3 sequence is CASILTSGYNEQFF. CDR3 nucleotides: TGTGCCAGTATCTTGACTAGCGGATACAATGAGCAGTTCTTC.

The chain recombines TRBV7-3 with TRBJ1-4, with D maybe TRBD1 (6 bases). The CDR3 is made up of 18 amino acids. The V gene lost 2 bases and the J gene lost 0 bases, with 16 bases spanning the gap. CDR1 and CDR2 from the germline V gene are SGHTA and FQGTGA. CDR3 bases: TGTGCCAGCAGCTTATCTCCCCCGGACAGTGCAACTAATGAAAAACTGTTTTTT. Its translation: CASSLSPPDSATNEKLFF.

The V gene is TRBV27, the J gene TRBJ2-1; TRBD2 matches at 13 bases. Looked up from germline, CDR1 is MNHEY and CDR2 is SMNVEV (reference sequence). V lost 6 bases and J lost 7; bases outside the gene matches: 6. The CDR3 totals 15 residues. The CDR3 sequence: CASSSQTSGRNEQFF. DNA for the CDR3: TGTGCCAGCAGCTCACAGACTAGCGGGAGGAATGAGCAGTTCTTC.

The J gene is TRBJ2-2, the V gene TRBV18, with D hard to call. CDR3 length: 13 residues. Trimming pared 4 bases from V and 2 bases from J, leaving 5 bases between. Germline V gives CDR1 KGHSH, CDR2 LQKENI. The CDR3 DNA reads TGTGCCAGCTCACAGGGAAACACCGGGGAGCTGTTTTTT. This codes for CASSQGNTGELFF.

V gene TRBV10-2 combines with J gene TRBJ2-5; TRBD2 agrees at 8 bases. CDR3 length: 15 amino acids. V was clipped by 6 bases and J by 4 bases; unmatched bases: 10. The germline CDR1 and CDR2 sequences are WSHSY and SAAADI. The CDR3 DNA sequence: TGCGCCAGCAGGCTGGGAACTAGCGGTGGAGAGACCCAGTACTTC. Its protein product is CASRLGTSGGETQYF.

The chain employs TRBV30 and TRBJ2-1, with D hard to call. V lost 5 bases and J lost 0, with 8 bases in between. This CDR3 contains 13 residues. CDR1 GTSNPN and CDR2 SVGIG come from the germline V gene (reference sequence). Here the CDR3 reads CAWSILSYNEQFF. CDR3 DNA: TGTGCCTGGTCGATCCTCTCCTACAATGAGCAGTTCTTC.

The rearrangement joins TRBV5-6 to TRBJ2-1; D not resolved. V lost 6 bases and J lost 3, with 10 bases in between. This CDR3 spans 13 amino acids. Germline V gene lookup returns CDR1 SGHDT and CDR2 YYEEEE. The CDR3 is CASNIWGYNEQFF. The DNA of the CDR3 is TGTGCCAGCAACATTTGGGGCTACAATGAGCAGTTCTTC. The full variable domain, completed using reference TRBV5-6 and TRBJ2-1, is DAGVTQSPTHLIKTRGQQVTLRCSPKSGHDTVSWYQQALGQGPQFIFQYYEEEERQRGNFPDRFSGHQFPNYSSELNVNALLLGDSALYLCASNIWGYNEQFFGPGTRLTVL.

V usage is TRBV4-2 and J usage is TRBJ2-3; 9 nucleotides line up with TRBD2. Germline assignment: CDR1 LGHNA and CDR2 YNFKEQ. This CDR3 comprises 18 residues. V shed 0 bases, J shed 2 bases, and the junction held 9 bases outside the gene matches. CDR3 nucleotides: TGTGCCAGCAGCCAAGATTGGGTGCGGGAGGGCCCCACAGATACGCAGTATTTT. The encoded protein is CASSQDWVREGPTDTQYF.

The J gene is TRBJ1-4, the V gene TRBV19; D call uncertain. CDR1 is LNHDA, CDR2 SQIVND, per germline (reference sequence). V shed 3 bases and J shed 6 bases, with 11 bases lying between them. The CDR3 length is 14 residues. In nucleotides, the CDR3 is TGTGCCAGTAGTATTCGGGGAGCAGATGAAAAACTGTTTTTT. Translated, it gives CASSIRGADEKLFF.

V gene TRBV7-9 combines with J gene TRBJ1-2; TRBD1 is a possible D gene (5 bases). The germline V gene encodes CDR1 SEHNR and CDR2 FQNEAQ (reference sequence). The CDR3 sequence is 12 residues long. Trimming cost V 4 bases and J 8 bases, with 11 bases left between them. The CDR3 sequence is CASSSRGGGYTF. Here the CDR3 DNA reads TGTGCCAGCAGCTCCCGTGGGGGAGGCTACACCTTC.

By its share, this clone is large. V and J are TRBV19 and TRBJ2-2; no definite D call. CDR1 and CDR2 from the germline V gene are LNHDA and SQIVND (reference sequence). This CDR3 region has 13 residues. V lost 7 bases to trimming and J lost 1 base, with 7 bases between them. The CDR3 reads CASTVRNTGELFF. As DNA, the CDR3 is TGTGCCAGTACGGTCCGGAACACCGGGGAGCTGTTTTTT.

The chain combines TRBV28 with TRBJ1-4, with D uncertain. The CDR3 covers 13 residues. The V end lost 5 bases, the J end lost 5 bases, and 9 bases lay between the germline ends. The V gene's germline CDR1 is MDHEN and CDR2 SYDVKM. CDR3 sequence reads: CASSPRRNEKLFF. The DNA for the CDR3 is TGTGCCAGCAGTCCCCGGAGAAATGAAAAACTGTTTTTT.

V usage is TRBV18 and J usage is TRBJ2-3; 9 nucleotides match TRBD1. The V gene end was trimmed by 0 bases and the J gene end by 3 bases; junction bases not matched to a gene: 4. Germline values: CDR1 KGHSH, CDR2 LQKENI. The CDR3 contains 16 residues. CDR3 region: CASSPPGQGLTDTQYF. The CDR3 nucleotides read TGTGCCAGCTCACCACCGGGACAGGGATTGACAGATACGCAGTATTTT. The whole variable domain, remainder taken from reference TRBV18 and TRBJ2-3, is NAGVMQNPRHLVRRRGQEARLRCSPMKGHSHVYWYRQLPEEGLKFMVYLQKENIIDESGMPKERFSAEFPKEGPSILRIQQVVRGDSAAYFCASSPPGQGLTDTQYFGPGTRLTVL.

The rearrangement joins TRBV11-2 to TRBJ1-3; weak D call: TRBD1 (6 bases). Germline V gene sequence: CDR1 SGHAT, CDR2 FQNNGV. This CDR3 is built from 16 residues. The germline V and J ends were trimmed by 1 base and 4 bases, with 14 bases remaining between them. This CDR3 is CASSLAARGRGNTIYF. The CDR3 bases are TGTGCCAGCAGCTTAGCTGCGCGGGGGCGCGGAAACACCATATATTTT.

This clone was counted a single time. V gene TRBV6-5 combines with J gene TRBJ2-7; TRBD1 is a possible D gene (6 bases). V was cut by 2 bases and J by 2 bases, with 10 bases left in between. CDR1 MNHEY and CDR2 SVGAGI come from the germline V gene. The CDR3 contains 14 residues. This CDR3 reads CASSYVQGPYEQYF. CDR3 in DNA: TGTGCCAGCAGTTACGTCCAGGGGCCCTACGAGCAGTACTTC.

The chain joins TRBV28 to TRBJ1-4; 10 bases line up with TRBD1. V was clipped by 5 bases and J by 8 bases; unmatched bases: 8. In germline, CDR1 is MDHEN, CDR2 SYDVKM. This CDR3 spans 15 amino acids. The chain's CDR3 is CASSLGQGVGEKLFF. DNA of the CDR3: TGTGCCAGCAGTCTTGGACAGGGGGTAGGGGAAAAACTGTTTTTT.

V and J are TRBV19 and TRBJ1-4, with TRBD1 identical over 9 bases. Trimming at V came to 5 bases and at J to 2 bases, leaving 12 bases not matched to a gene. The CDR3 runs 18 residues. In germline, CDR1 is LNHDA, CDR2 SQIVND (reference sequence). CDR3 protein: CASSGGTGLGRTNEKLFF. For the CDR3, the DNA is TGTGCCAGTAGTGGGGGGACAGGGTTAGGGAGGACTAATGAAAAACTGTTTTTT.

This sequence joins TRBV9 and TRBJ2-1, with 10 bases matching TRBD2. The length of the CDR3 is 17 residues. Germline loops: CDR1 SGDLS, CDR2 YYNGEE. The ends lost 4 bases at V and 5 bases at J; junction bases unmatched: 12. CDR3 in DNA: TGTGCCAGCAGCTCCAGGACTAGCGGCCAAAGCGACAATGAGCAGTTCTTC. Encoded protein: CASSSRTSGQSDNEQFF.

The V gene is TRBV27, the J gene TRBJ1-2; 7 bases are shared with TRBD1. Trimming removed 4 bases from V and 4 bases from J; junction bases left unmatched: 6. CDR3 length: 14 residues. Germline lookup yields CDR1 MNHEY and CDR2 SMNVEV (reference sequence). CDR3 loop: CASSSTTGVYGYTF. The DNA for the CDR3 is TGTGCCAGCAGTTCCACAACAGGGGTCTATGGCTACACCTTC.

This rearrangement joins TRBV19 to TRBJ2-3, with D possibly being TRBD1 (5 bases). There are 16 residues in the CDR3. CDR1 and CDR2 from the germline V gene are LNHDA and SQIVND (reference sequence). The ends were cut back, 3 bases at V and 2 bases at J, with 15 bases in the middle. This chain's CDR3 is CASSMWRSGATDTQYF. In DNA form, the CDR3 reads TGTGCCAGTAGTATGTGGCGGTCTGGGGCCACAGATACGCAGTATTTT.

The CDR3 DNA follows: TGTGCCAGCAGTGTCCGCCTAGCTATTGCTTGGCAGTACTTC. This encodes CASSVRLAIAWQYF. The genes are TRBV2 and TRBJ2-7, with D perhaps TRBD2 (5 bases). This CDR3 has 14 amino acids. Germline-derived CDR1 and CDR2 are SNHLY and FYNNEI. V dropped 4 bases and J dropped 9 bases, with 19 bases sitting between them.

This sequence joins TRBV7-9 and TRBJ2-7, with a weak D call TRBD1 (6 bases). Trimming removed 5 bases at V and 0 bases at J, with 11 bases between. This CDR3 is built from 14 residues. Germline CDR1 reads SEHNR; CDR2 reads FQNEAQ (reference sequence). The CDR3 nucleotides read TGTGCCAGCAGCCCCCAGGGGTACTCCTACGAGCAGTACTTC. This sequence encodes CASSPQGYSYEQYF.

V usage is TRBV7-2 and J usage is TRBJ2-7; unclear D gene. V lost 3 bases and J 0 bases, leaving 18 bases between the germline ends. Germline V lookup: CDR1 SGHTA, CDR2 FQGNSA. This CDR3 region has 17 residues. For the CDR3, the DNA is TGTGCCAGCAGCTTGGGCAAGGGCGGAACCAGCTCCTACGAGCAGTACTTC. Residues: CASSLGKGGTSSYEQYF.

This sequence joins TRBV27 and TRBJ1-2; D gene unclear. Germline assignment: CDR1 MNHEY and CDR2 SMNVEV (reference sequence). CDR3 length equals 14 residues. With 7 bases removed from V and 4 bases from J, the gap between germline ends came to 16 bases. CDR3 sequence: CASNPSGSAYGYTF. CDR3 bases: TGTGCCAGCAACCCGTCTGGGTCGGCCTATGGCTACACCTTC.

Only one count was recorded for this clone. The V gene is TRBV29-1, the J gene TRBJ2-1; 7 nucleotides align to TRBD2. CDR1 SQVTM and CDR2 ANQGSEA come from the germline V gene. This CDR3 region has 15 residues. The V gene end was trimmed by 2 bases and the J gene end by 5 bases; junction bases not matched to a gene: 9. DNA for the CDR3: TGCAGCGTTGAAAAAGGAATGACTAGCAACAATGAGCAGTTCTTC. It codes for CSVEKGMTSNNEQFF.

CDR3 nucleotide sequence: TGTGCCAGCAGCACAAGGACTAGCGCAGCCTACGAGCAGTACTTC. It encodes CASSTRTSAAYEQYF. V usage is TRBV5-5 and J usage is TRBJ2-7, with 9 bases aligning to TRBD2. J was trimmed by 2 bases and V by 4 bases; bases with no gene match: 7. Per the germline V gene, CDR1 is SGHKS and CDR2 is YYEKEE (reference sequence). The CDR3 length is 15 residues.